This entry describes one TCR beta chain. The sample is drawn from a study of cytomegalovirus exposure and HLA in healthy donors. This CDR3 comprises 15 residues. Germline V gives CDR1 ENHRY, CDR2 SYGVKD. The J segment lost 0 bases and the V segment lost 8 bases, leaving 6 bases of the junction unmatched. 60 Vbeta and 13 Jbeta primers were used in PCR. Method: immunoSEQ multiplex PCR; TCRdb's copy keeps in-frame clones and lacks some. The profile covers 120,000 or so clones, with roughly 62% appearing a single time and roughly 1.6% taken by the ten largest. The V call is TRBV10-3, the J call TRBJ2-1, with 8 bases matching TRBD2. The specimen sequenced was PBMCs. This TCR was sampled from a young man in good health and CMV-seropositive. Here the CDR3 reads CAIRGGLSSYNEQFF. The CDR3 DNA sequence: TGTGCCATCCGGGGGGGGTTGAGCTCCTACAATGAGCAGTTCTTC.